This T cell receptor (beta chain) was captured by sequencing in a study of OX40 agonist ivuxolimab in advanced cancers. General study points: Nonresponders included some who also had low normalized T-cell clonal expansion. Among T cells, CD8+ cells averaged more expanded clones than CD4+ cells.

With respect to this clone: What it binds is unknown.

Sequencing used immunoSEQ multiplex PCR; TCRdb keeps in-frame clones, though not all of them. The sample lists some 45,000 clones, about 89% occurring once. This CDR3 has 16 amino acids. V lost 7 bases, J lost 0 bases, and 19 bases lay in between. Per the germline V gene, CDR1 is SGHVS and CDR2 is FQNEAQ. This sequence was found in an adult with an advanced solid tumor such as melanoma, head and neck, liver or kidney cancer. This sequence joins TRBV7-8 and TRBJ2-7; tentatively, D is TRBD1 (6 bases). The source was CD4+ or CD8+ T cells sorted from blood, collected in a trial of the OX40 agonist ivuxolimab. The CDR3 bases are TGTGCCAGCACCCCTATCGGACAGCCCCGCTCCTACGAGCAGTACTTC. It encodes CASTPIGQPRSYEQYF.